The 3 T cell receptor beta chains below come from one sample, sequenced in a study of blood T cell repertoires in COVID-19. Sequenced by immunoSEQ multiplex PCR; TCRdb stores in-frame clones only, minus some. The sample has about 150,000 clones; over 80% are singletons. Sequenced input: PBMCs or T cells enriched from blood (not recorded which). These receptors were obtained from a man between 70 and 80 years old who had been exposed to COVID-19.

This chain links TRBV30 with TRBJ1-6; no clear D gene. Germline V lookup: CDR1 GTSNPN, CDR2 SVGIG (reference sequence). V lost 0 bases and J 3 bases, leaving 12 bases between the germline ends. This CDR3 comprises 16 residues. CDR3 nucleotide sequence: TGTGCCTGGAGTGTACATAGCGGGAGCTATAATTCACCCCTCCACTTT. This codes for CAWSVHSGSYNSPLHF.

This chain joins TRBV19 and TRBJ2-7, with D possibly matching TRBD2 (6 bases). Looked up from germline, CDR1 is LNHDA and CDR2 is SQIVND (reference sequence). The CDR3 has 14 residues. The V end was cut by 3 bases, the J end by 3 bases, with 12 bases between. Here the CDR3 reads CASSIGYGSYEQYF. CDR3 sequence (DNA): TGTGCCAGTAGTATCGGATACGGGAGCTACGAGCAGTACTTC.

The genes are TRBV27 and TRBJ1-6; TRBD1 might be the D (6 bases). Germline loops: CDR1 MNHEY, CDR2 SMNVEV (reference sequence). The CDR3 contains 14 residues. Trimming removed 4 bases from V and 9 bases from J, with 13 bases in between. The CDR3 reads CASSYGRGASPLHF. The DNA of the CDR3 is TGTGCCAGCAGTTATGGCAGGGGAGCTTCACCCCTCCACTTT.